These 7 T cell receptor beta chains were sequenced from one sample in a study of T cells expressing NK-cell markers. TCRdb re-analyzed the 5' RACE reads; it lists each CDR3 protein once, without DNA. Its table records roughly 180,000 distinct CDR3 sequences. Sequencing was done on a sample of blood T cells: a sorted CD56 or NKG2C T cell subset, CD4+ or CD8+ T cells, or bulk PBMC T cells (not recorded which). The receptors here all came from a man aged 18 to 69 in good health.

The CDR3 is CASSLGRGGSSEAFF. The chain carries TRBV11-2 and TRBJ1-1. From germline, CDR1 is SGHAT and CDR2 FQNNGV. The CDR3 is 15 residues long.

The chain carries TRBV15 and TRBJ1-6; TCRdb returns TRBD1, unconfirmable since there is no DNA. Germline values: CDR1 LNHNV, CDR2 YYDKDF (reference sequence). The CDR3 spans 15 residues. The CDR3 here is CATSREQGTNSPLHF.

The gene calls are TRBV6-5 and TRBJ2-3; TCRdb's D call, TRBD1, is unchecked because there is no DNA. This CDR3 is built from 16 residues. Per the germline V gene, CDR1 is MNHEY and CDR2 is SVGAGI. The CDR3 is CASSYSLGGKTDTQYF.

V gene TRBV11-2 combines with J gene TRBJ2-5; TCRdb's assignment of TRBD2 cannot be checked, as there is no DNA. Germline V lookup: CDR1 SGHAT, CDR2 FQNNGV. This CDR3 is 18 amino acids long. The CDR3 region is CASSLDSRLAGGQETQYF.

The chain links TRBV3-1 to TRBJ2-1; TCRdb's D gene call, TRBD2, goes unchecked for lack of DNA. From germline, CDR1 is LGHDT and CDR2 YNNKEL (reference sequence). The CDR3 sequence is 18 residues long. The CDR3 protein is CASSQGVGWRGGYNEQFF.

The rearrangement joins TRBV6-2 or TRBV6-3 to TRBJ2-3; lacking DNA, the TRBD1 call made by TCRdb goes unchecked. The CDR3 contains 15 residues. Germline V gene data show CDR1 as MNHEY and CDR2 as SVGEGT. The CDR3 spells CASISDLSPRDTQYF.

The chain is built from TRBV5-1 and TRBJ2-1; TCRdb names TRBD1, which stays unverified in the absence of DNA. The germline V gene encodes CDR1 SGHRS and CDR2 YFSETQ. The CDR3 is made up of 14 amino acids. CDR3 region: CASGGQGSVNEQFF.